This T cell receptor (beta chain) was recorded in a study of Graves' ophthalmopathy and Graves' hyperthyroidism. As regards this clonotype: No antigen is known for it.

The authors amplified TCR beta CDR3 regions, and they did so from RNA transcripts for repertoire sequencing. HTBI-primed RT-PCR formed the first round, and a multiplex PCR formed the second. From the multiplex PCR reads, TCRdb called clonotypes with MiXCR, one entry per CDR3 protein. The sample consists of about 50,000 distinct CDR3 sequences, approximately 47% of them appearing once. Study-wide results and limits: Most thyroid-expanded clonotypes exceeding 0.001 frequency were also found in blood.

The specimen was peripheral blood. The clonotype comes from an adult woman with Graves' ophthalmopathy.

CDR3 sequence: CASSTPGQAYGYTF. The CDR3 DNA is TGTGCCAGTAGTACCCCGGGACAAGCCTATGGCTACACCTTC. This sequence joins TRBV19 and TRBJ1-2, with TRBD1 as a possible D gene (6 bases). Between the trimmed V and J ends, which lost 4 bases and 4 bases, there was a span of 13 bases. CDR3 length: 14 amino acids. CDR1 and CDR2 (germline): LNHDA, SQIVND (reference sequence).